This entry lists 8 T cell receptor beta chains sequenced from one sample in a study of T cell responses to AZD1222 COVID-19 vaccine (dated by TCRdb to the early 2020s). The sample's time point label is to be understood as: baseline before first vaccination. The library was produced with the immunoSEQ multiplex PCR assay. TCRdb obtained this table from immuneACCESS and retained in-frame rearrangements with V and J assigned. These tables miss some clones; where compared with another copy, unresolved V genes account for less than half of the shortfall, and the remainder is unexplained. Across this sample there are about 190,000 clones, with approximately 91% seen only once. Over 0.85% of the sample is in the top ten clones. Sequenced material: peripheral blood, taken on day 0 of AZD1222 vaccination. The receptors were sampled from an adult in good health.

The chain combines TRBV20-1 with TRBJ1-1, with 7 nucleotides matching TRBD1. In germline, CDR1 is DFQATT, CDR2 SNEGSKA (reference sequence). With V trimmed by 3 bases and J by 3 bases, 10 bases remained unmatched. The CDR3 runs to 15 residues. CDR3 amino acids: CSASPPRGRDTEAFF. The DNA of the CDR3 is TGCAGTGCTAGTCCCCCGAGGGGGCGCGACACTGAAGCTTTCTTT.

The chain carries TRBV14 and TRBJ2-7; 8 bases are shared with TRBD1. V dropped 1 base and J dropped 1; count of bases not matched to a gene: 6. This CDR3 contains 16 residues. Germline CDR1 and CDR2: SGHDN and FVKESK. This chain's CDR3 is CASSQVTGAISYEQYF. CDR3 DNA sequence: TGTGCCAGCAGCCAAGTGACAGGGGCAATATCCTACGAGCAGTACTTC.

The rearrangement uses TRBV19 and TRBJ1-6; D might be TRBD1 (5 bases). Between the trimmed V and J ends, which lost 8 bases and 7 bases, there was a span of 12 bases. This CDR3 contains 13 residues. CDR1 is LNHDA and CDR2 is SQIVND in the germline V gene (reference sequence). CDR3 bases: TGTGCCAGTGGACATTTGCTGAATTCACCCCTCCACTTT. Its protein is CASGHLLNSPLHF.

The V and J genes are TRBV14 and TRBJ1-2; unclear D gene. V lost 0 bases to trimming and J lost 4 bases, with 6 bases between them. Germline CDR1 and CDR2: SGHDN and FVKESK. The CDR3 loop spans 13 amino acids. In DNA form, the CDR3 reads TGTGCCAGCAGCCAAGACAGCCTCTATGGCTACACCTTC. Translating gives CASSQDSLYGYTF.

This clone came up a few times. The chain combines TRBV14 with TRBJ1-5; no clear D gene. V lost 2 bases and J 0 bases, leaving 17 bases between the germline ends. Germline CDR1 SGHDN, CDR2 FVKESK. The CDR3 runs 18 residues. This CDR3 is CASSQTQTRVDSNQPQHF. CDR3 sequence (DNA): TGTGCCAGCAGCCAAACACAAACGAGGGTCGATAGCAATCAGCCCCAGCATTTT.

CDR3: CASSVDRVGSAFF. DNA of the CDR3: TGTGCCAGCAGCGTCGACAGGGTGGGATCGGCTTTCTTT. V usage is TRBV5-4 and J usage is TRBJ1-1; 7 nucleotides match TRBD1. The V gene end was trimmed by 4 bases and the J gene end by 11 bases; junction bases not matched to a gene: 11. Germline CDR1 SGHNT, CDR2 YYREEE (reference sequence). This CDR3 is built from 13 residues.

The chain links TRBV6-5 to TRBJ2-5, with 7 bases that match TRBD2. The CDR3 spans 15 residues. J lost 5 bases, V lost 2 bases, and 8 bases had no gene match. The germline V gene has CDR1 MNHEY and CDR2 SVGAGI. The CDR3 loop reads CASSYLTSSGETQYF. CDR3 nucleotides: TGTGCCAGCAGTTACCTGACTAGCTCGGGCGAGACCCAGTACTTC.

This clone appeared once. The J gene is TRBJ1-1, the V gene TRBV15, with a tentative D call TRBD1 (5 bases). This CDR3 comprises 12 residues. The V and J ends lost 8 bases and 6 bases respectively, with 13 bases between them. CDR1 and CDR2 from the germline V gene are LNHNV and YYDKDF (reference sequence). The CDR3 spells CATSGGAPEAFF. The CDR3 coding sequence is TGTGCCACCTCGGGAGGGGCCCCTGAAGCTTTCTTT.